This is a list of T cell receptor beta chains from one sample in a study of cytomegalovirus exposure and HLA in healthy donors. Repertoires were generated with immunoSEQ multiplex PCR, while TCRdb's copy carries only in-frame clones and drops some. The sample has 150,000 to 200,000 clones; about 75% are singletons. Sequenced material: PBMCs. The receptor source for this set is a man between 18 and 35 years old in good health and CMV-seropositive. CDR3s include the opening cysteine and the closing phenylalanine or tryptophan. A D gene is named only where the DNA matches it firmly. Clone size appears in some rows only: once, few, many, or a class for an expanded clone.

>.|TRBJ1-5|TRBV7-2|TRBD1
CASSSSGTGGQPQHF
TGTGCCAGCAGCTCTTCCGGGACAGGGGGACAGCCCCAGCATTTT
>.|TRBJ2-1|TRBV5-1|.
CASSLRGGASNNNEQFF
TGCGCCAGCAGCTTGCGAGGCGGGGCCAGCAATAACAATGAGCAGTTCTTC
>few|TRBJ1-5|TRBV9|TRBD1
CASSVGGTGSDQPQHF
TGTGCCAGCAGCGTAGGAGGGACAGGGTCGGATCAGCCCCAGCATTTT
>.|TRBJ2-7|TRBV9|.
CASSVDMSQSYEQYF
TGTGCCAGCAGCGTAGATATGAGCCAAAGCTACGAGCAGTACTTC
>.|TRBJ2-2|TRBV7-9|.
CASSTLAINTGELFF
TGTGCCAGCAGCACCCTAGCTATAAACACCGGGGAGCTGTTTTTT
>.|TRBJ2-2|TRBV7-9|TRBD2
CASSPGLAGYTGELFF
TGTGCCAGCAGCCCGGGACTAGCGGGGTACACCGGGGAGCTGTTTTTT
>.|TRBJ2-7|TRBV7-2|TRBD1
CASRGTGTGHNEQYF
TGTGCCAGCAGAGGAACCGGGACAGGGCACAACGAGCAGTACTTC
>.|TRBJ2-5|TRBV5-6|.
CASSLGGAQYF
TGTGCCAGCAGCTTGGGGGGAGCCCAGTACTTC
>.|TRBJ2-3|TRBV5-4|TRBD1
CASSRDRGSDTQYF
TGTGCCAGCAGCCGGGACAGGGGATCAGATACGCAGTATTTT
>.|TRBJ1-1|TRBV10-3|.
CAISESPGSGTEAFF
TGTGCCATCAGTGAGTCGCCGGGGTCGGGTACTGAAGCTTTCTTT
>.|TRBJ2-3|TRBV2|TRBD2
CASSEFGLAGGYDTQYF
TGTGCCAGCAGTGAGTTCGGACTAGCGGGAGGCTACGATACGCAGTATTTT
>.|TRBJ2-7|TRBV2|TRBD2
CASSDSLAGPYEQYF
TGTGCCAGCAGTGATAGCCTAGCGGGACCTTACGAGCAGTACTTC
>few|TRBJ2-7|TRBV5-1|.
CASSLIPQSSYEQYF
TGCGCCAGCAGCCTAATCCCACAGTCTTCCTACGAGCAGTACTTC
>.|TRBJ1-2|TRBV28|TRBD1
CASSSQDRGIKSGYTF
TGTGCCAGCAGTTCTCAGGACAGGGGCATTAAGAGTGGCTACACCTTC
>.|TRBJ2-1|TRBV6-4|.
CASTFAGRGYNEQFF
TGTGCCAGCACTTTCGCAGGCCGGGGGTACAATGAGCAGTTCTTC
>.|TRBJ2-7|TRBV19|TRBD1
CASSPGQPSYEQYF
TGTGCCAGTAGCCCGGGACAGCCCTCCTACGAGCAGTACTTC
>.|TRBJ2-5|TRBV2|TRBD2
CASSGGLAAIQETQYF
TGTGCCAGCAGTGGTGGACTAGCGGCAATCCAAGAGACCCAGTACTTC
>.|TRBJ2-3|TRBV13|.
CASSPSGGPGTDTQYF
TGTGCCAGCAGCCCGTCGGGGGGCCCGGGCACAGATACGCAGTATTTT
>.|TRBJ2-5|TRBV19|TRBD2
CASSAKSLAELAGGETQYF
TGTGCCAGTAGTGCAAAATCCTTAGCCGAACTAGCGGGTGGGGAGACCCAGTACTTC
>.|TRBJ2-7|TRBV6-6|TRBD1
CASRNRQGYEQYF
TGTGCCAGCAGAAATAGACAGGGCTACGAGCAGTACTTC
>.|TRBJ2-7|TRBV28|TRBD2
CASSLGPGGGGRINEQYF
TGTGCCAGCAGTTTAGGACCGGGAGGAGGCGGGAGAATCAACGAGCAGTACTTC
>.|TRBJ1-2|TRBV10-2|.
CASSEIAGTNYGYTF
TGCGCCAGCAGTGAGATTGCAGGCACTAACTATGGCTACACCTTC
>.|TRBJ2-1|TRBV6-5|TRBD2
CASSGGLAREQFF
TGTGCCAGCAGTGGCGGACTAGCCAGGGAGCAGTTCTTC
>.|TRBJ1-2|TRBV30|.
CAWSQTDYGYTF
TGTGCCTGGAGTCAGACAGACTATGGCTACACCTTC
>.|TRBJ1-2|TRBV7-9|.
CASSLSGFGYTF
TGTGCCAGCAGCTTATCAGGGTTTGGCTACACCTTC
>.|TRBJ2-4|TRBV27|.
CASSLSTALAKNIQYF
TGTGCCAGCAGTTTATCGACAGCGTTAGCCAAAAACATTCAGTACTTC
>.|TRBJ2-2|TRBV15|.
CATKRQNTGELFF
TGTGCCACTAAACGACAGAACACCGGGGAGCTGTTTTTT
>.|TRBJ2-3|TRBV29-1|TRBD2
CSVGTSGAITDTQYF
TGCAGCGTCGGGACTAGCGGGGCGATCACAGATACGCAGTATTTT
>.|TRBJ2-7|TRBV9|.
CASSPLGRPYEQYF
TGTGCCAGCAGCCCCCTGGGCAGGCCCTACGAGCAGTACTTC
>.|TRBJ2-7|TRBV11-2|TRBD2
CASSLRSGTTLGEQYF
TGTGCCAGCAGCTTGAGGTCTGGGACTACCTTGGGGGAGCAGTACTTC
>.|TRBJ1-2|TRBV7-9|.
CASSLDAGDGYTF
TGTGCCAGCAGCTTAGATGCGGGGGACGGCTACACCTTC
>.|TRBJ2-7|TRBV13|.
CASSFQGPYEQYF
TGTGCCAGCAGCTTTCAGGGTCCCTACGAGCAGTACTTC
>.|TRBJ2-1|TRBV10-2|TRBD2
CASSAPGLAGCEQFF
TGCGCCAGCAGTGCGCCGGGACTAGCGGGATGTGAGCAGTTCTTC
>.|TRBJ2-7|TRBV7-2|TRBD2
CASSSGGEQYF
TGTGCCAGCAGCTCGGGGGGTGAGCAGTACTTC
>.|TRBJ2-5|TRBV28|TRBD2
CASSSHGGRARETQYF
TGTGCCAGCAGTTCACACGGCGGGAGGGCCCGGGAGACCCAGTACTTC
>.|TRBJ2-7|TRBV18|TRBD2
CASSGTSGPYEQYF
TGTGCCAGCTCCGGGACTAGCGGTCCCTACGAGCAGTACTTC
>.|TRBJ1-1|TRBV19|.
CASSIRSGGNTEAFF
TGTGCCAGTAGTATAAGGTCCGGCGGGAACACTGAAGCTTTCTTT
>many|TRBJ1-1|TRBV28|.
CASSLWGNMNTEAFF
TGTGCCAGCAGTTTATGGGGCAACATGAACACTGAAGCTTTCTTT
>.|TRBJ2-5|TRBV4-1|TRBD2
CASSPGLAGETQYF
TGCGCCAGCAGCCCCGGACTAGCGGGAGAGACCCAGTACTTC